This TCR beta chain was found in a study of beta chain features in type 1 diabetes. At the level of the study: Age and gender were similar between patients and healthy donors, as were cell yields. Study results and caveats: Type 1 diabetes patients had TCRB CDR3s that were shorter (moderately but significantly so) in all four CD4+ subsets. The study found that naive, central memory and Treg TCRB repertoires appeared more similar in patients than in healthy donors.

TCRB transcripts that were expressed got sequenced, as all of the isolated RNA had been reverse transcribed. The repertoire was sequenced with immunoSEQ multiplex PCR; TCRdb's copy has only in-frame clones and lacks some. The table includes some 370,000 clones, 8.5% to 10% detected once. A remark on this clone: Antigen: not known.

This CDR3 spans 13 amino acids. Per the germline V gene, CDR1 is SGHRS and CDR2 is YFSETQ. V was pared by 3 bases and J by 8 bases, with 7 bases of the junction left unmatched. Material for sequencing was central memory CD4+ T cells from blood. The chain employs TRBV5-1 and TRBJ1-2; TRBD1 aligns across 7 bases. The sequence came from a man in his thirties or forties with type 1 diabetes. The CDR3 here is CASSYRQGGGYTF. The DNA of the CDR3 is TGCGCCAGCAGCTACCGACAGGGAGGAGGCTACACCTTC.